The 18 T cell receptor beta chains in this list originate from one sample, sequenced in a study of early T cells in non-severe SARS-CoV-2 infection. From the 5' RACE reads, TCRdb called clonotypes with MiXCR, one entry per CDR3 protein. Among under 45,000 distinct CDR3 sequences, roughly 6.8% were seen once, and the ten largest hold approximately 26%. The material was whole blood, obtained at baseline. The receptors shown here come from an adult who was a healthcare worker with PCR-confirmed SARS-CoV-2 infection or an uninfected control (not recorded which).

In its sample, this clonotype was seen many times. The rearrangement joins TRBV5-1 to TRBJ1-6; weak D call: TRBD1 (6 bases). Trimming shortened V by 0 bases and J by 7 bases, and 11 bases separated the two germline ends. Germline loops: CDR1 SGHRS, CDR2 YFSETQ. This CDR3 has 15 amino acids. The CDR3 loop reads CASSLEDGGNSPLHF. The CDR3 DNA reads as TGCGCCAGCAGCTTGGAAGACGGGGGCAATTCACCCCTCCACTTT.

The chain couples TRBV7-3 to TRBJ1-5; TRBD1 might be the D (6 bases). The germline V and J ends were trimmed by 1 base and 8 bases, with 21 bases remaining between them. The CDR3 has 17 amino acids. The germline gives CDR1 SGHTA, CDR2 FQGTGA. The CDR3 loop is CASSLMTGNRVVEPQHF. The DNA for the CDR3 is TGTGCCAGCAGCTTAATGACGGGGAACAGGGTTGTTGAGCCCCAGCATTTT.

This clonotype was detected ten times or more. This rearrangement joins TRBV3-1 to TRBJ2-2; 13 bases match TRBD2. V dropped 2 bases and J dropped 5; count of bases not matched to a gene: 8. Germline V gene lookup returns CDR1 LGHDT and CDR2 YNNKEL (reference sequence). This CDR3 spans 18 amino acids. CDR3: CASSQPGLAGTLTGELFF. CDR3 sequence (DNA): TGTGCCAGCAGCCAACCGGGACTAGCGGGAACTTTAACCGGGGAGCTGTTTTTT.

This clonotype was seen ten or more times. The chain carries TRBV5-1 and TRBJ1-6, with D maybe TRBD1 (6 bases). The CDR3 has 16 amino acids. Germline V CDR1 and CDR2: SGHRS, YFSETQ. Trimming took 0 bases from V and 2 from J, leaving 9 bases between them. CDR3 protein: CASSLVDRTYNSPLHF. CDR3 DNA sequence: TGCGCCAGCAGCTTGGTCGACAGGACCTATAATTCACCCCTCCACTTT.

CDR3 nucleotides: TGCAGCGTTGAAGAGACCAGCGGGGACGAGCAGTACTTC. Encoded protein: CSVEETSGDEQYF. The chain uses TRBV29-1 and TRBJ2-7; TRBD2 matches at 7 bases. This CDR3 is 13 amino acids long. From germline, CDR1 is SQVTM and CDR2 ANQGSEA. Trimming at V came to 0 bases and at J to 5 bases, leaving 4 bases not matched to a gene.

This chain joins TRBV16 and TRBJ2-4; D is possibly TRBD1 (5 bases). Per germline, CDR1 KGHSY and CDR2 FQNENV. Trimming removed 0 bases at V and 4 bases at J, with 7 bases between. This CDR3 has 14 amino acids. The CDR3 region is CASSQSGLKNIQYF. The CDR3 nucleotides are TGTGCCAGCAGCCAATCGGGGCTAAAAAACATTCAGTACTTC.

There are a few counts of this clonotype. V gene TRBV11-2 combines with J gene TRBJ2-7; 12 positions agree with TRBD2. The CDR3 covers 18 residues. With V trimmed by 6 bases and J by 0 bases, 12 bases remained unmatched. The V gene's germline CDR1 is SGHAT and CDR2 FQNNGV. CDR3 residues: CASSLLQPTSGSSYEQYF. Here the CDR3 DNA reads TGTGCCAGCAGTCTGCTACAACCGACTAGCGGGAGCTCCTACGAGCAGTACTTC.

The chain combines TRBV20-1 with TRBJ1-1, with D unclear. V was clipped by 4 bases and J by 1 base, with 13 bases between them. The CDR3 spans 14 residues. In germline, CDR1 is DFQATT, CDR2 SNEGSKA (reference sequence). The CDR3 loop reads CSAKGPIPNTEAFF. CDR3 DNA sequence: TGCAGTGCTAAAGGACCCATTCCGAACACTGAAGCTTTCTTT.

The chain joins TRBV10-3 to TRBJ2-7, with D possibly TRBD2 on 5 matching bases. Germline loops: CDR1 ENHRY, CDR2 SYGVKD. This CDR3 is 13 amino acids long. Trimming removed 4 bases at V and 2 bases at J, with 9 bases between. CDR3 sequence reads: CAISGGPPYEQYF. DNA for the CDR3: TGTGCCATCAGTGGAGGGCCACCCTACGAGCAGTACTTC.

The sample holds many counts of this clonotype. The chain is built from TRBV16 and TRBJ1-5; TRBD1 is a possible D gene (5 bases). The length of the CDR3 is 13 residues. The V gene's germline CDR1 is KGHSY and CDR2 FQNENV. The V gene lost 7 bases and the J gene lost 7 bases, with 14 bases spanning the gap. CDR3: CASTRTTAQPQHF. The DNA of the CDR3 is TGTGCCAGCACCAGGACGACAGCACAGCCCCAGCATTTT.

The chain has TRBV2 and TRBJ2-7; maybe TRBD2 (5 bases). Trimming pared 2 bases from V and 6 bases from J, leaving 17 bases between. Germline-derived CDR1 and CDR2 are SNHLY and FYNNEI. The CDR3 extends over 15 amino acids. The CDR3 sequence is CASSEQTRGLGEQYF. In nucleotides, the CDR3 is TGTGCCAGCAGTGAACAAACGAGAGGGTTGGGCGAGCAGTACTTC.

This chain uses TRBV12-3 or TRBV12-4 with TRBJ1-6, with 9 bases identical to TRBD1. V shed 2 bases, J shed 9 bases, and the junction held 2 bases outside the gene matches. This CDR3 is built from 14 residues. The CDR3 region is CASSLMGQGSPLHF. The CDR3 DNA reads TGTGCCAGCAGTTTAATGGGACAGGGTTCACCCCTCCACTTT.

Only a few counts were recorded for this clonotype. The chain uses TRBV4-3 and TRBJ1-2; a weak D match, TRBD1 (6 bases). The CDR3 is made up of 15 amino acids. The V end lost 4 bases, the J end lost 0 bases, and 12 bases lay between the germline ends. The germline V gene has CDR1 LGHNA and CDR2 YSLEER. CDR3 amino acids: CASSLDSSANYGYTF. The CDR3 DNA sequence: TGCGCCAGCAGCCTGGACAGTTCAGCTAACTATGGCTACACCTTC.

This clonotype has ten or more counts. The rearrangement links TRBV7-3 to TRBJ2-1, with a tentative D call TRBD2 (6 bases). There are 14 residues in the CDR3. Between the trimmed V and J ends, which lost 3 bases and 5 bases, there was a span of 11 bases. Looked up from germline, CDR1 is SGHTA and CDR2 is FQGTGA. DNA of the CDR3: TGTGCCAGCAGCTTGTCTAGACTAGACAATGAGCAGTTCTTC. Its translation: CASSLSRLDNEQFF. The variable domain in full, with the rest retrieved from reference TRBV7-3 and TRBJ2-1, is GAGVSQTPSNKVTEKGKYVELRCDPISGHTALYWYRQSLGQGPEFLIYFQGTGAADDSGLPNDRFFAVRPEGSVSTLKIQRTERGDSAVYLCASSLSRLDNEQFFGPGTRLTVL.

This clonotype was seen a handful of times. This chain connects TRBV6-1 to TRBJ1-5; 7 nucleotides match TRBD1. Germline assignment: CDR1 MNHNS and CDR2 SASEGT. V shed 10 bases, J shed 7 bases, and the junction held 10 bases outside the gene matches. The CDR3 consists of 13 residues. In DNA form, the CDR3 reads TGTGCCACCTTGGACAGGTTCTGGCAGCCCCAGCATTTT. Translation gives CATLDRFWQPQHF.

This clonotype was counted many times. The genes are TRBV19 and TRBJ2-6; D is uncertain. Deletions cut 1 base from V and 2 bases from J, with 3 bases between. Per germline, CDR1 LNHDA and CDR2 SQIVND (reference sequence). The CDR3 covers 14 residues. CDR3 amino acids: CASSIVAGANVLTF. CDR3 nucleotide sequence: TGTGCCAGTAGTATAGTGGCTGGGGCCAACGTCCTGACTTTC.

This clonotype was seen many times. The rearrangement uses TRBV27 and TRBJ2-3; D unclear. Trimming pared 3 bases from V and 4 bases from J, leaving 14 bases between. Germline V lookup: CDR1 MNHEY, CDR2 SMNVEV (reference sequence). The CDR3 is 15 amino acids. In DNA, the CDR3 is TGTGCCAGCAGTTTTCAGTTGAAGAAAGCAGATACGCAGTATTTT. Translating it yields CASSFQLKKADTQYF.

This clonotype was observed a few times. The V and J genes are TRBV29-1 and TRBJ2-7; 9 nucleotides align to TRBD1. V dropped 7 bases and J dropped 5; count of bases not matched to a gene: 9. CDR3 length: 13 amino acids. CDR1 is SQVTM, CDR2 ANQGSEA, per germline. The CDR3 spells CSGALDRGHEQYF. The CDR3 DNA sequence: TGCAGCGGGGCTCTGGACAGGGGCCACGAGCAGTACTTC.